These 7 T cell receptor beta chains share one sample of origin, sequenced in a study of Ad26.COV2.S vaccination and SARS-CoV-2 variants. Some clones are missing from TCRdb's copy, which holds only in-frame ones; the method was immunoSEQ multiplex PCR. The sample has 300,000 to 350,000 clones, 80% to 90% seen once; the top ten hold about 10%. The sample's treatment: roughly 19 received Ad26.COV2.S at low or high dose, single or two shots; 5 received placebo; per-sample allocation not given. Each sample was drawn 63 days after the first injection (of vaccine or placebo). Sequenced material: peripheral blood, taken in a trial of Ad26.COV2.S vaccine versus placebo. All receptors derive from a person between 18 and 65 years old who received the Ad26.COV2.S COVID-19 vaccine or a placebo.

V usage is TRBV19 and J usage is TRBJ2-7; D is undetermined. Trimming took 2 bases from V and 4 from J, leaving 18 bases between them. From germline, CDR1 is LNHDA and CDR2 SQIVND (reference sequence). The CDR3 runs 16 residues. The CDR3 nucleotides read TGTGCCAGTAGTATATCCGGAGAGCATCACCCGTACGAGCAGTACTTC. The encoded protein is CASSISGEHHPYEQYF.

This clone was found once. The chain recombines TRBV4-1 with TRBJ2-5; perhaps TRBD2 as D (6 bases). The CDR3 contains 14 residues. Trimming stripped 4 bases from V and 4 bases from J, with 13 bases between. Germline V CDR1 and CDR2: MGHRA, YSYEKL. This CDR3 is CASSLGTLAETQYF. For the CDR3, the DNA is TGCGCCAGCAGCCTTGGGACTTTGGCAGAGACCCAGTACTTC.

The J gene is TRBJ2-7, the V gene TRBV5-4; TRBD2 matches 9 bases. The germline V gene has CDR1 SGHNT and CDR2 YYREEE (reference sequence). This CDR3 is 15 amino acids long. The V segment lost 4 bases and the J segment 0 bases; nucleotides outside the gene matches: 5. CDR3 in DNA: TGTGCCAGCAGCAAGACTAGCGGAAGCTCCTACGAGCAGTACTTC. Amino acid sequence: CASSKTSGSSYEQYF.

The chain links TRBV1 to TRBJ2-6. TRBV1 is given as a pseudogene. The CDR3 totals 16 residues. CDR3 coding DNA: TGCACCAGCAGCCATTGGGGGGCGGCTGGGGCCAACGTCCTGACTTTC. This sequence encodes CTSSHWGAAGANVLTF.

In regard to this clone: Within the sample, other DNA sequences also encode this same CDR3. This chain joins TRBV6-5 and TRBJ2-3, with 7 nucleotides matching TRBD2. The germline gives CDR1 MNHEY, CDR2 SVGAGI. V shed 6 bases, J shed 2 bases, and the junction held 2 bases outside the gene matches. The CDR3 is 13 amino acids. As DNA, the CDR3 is TGTGCCAGCAGGGAGCGGGACACAGATACGCAGTATTTT. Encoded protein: CASRERDTDTQYF.

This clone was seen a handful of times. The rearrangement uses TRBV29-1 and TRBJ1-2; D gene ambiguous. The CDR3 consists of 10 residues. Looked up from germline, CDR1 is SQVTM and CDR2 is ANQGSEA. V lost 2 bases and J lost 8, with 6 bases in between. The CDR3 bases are TGCAGCGTTGAACGAGGAGGCTACACCTTC. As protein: CSVERGGYTF.

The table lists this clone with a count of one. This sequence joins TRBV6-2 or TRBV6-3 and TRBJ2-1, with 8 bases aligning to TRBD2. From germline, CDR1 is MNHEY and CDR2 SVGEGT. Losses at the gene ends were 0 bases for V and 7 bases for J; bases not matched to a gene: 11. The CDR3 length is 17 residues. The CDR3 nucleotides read TGTGCCAGCAGTTACTCCCCTAGGAGCGGGAGATATAATGAGCAGTTCTTC. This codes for CASSYSPRSGRYNEQFF.